Shown below are 14 T cell receptor beta chains from a single sample sequenced in a study of blood T cell repertoires in COVID-19. Generated by immunoSEQ multiplex PCR, the TCRdb table keeps only in-frame clones and is missing some. In the table there are approximately 300,000 clones, under 90% of which are singletons. Sequencing input: PBMCs or T cells enriched from blood (not recorded which). Receptor source: a woman aged 30 to 39 who had recovered from COVID-19.

CDR3 nucleotides: TGTGCCAGCACCTTGACAGGGGATTTTAATTCACCCCTCCACTTT. This codes for CASTLTGDFNSPLHF. V gene TRBV2 combines with J gene TRBJ1-6; 8 bases line up with TRBD1. Losses at the gene ends were 7 bases for V and 6 bases for J; bases not matched to a gene: 8. From germline, CDR1 is SNHLY and CDR2 FYNNEI. The CDR3 consists of 15 residues.

This rearrangement joins TRBV29-1 to TRBJ2-1; possibly TRBD2 for D (6 bases). Germline CDR1 reads SQVTM; CDR2 reads ANQGSEA. This CDR3 spans 12 amino acids. V lost 3 bases and J lost 12, with 15 bases in between. CDR3 bases: TGCAGCGTTGACTTGGCGGGATTTGGGCAGTTCTTC. Its protein is CSVDLAGFGQFF.

This clone was seen just once. V and J are TRBV12-5 and TRBJ1-2; D unresolved. The CDR3 runs 15 residues. The germline V gene has CDR1 LGHNT and CDR2 FRNRAP. V gave up 0 bases and J gave up 4 bases, with 12 bases separating them. CDR3 amino acids: CASGLVHSKVYGYTF. CDR3 coding DNA: TGTGCTAGTGGTTTGGTACACAGCAAAGTCTATGGCTACACCTTC. The variable domain in full, with the rest retrieved from reference TRBV12-5 and TRBJ1-2, is DARVTQTPRHKVTEMGQEVTMRCQPILGHNTVFWYRQTMMQGLELLAYFRNRAPLDDSGMPKDRFSAEMPDATLATLKIQPSEPRDSAVYFCASGLVHSKVYGYTFGSGTRLTVV.

The V and J genes are TRBV9 and TRBJ2-2; possible D gene TRBD2, 6 bases. Between the trimmed V and J ends, which lost 4 bases and 0 bases, there was a span of 16 bases. The CDR3 loop spans 17 amino acids. Germline V gene data show CDR1 as SGDLS and CDR2 as YYNGEE. CDR3 bases: TGTGCCAGCAGCCCCGTGAGGGGCGGGACGAACACCGGGGAGCTGTTTTTT. Protein product: CASSPVRGGTNTGELFF.

V is TRBV30 and J is TRBJ2-1; 7 nucleotides agree with TRBD2. The CDR3 runs 14 residues. Germline CDR1 GTSNPN, CDR2 SVGIG (reference sequence). V was clipped by 4 bases and J by 6 bases; unmatched bases: 9. The CDR3, as DNA: TGTGCCTGGAAAGGGCTAGCGGAGACCAATGAGCAGTTCTTC. Protein sequence: CAWKGLAETNEQFF.

The CDR3 loop reads CSGDRPSRVYGYTF. The CDR3 nucleotides read TGCAGCGGGGACAGGCCCTCGCGAGTCTATGGCTACACCTTC. V and J are TRBV29-1 and TRBJ1-2; 8 nucleotides match TRBD1. The CDR3 is 14 amino acids. The junction had 11 bases not matched to a gene; V was cut back by 7 bases and J by 4 bases. Germline-derived CDR1 and CDR2 are SQVTM and ANQGSEA.

This chain uses TRBV11-3 with TRBJ2-7, with D perhaps matching TRBD2 (6 bases). V was shortened by 4 bases and J by 2 bases, with 15 bases between the two germline ends. This CDR3 spans 15 amino acids. In germline, CDR1 is SGHNT, CDR2 YENEEA. CDR3 loop: CASSSRGTDPYEQYF. The CDR3 nucleotides are TGTGCCAGCAGCTCACGGGGGACGGACCCCTACGAGCAGTACTTC.

This chain joins TRBV11-2 and TRBJ1-5; no definite D call. CDR3 length: 14 residues. The V gene's germline CDR1 is SGHAT and CDR2 FQNNGV. V dropped 3 bases and J dropped 5 bases, with 11 bases sitting between them. The CDR3 loop is CASSFTGTDQPQHF. As DNA, the CDR3 is TGTGCCAGCAGCTTTACGGGTACGGATCAGCCCCAGCATTTT. The full variable domain, in which reference TRBV11-2 and TRBJ1-5 provide the parts outside the CDR3, is EAGVAQSPRYKIIEKRQSVAFWCNPISGHATLYWYQQILGQGPKLLIQFQNNGVVDDSQLPKDRFSAERLKGVDSTLKIQPAKLEDSAVYLCASSFTGTDQPQHFGDGTRLSIL.

V gene TRBV27 combines with J gene TRBJ2-7; D is unresolved. The length of the CDR3 is 14 residues. In germline, CDR1 is MNHEY, CDR2 SMNVEV (reference sequence). Trimming removed 3 bases at V and 5 bases at J, with 14 bases between. This CDR3 reads CASSFLASVDEQYF. The DNA of the CDR3 is TGTGCCAGCAGTTTCTTAGCTTCCGTGGACGAGCAGTACTTC.

This clone was observed a handful of times. The same CDR3 is also encoded by other DNA sequences in this sample. For the CDR3, the DNA is TGTGCCAGCAGCCTCCGGACAGGGAACACTGAAGCTTTCTTT. Translating gives CASSLRTGNTEAFF. The chain joins TRBV7-2 to TRBJ1-1, with 7 bases fitting TRBD1. The CDR3 length is 14 residues. Germline-derived CDR1 and CDR2 are SGHTA and FQGNSA. After removal of 5 bases from V and 1 base from J, the junction contained 4 bases not matched to a gene.

This clone has only a few counts. This sequence joins TRBV10-1 and TRBJ2-2; 9 nucleotides align to TRBD1. This CDR3 comprises 15 residues. The V and J ends lost 3 bases and 2 bases, in that order; junction bases with no gene match: 1. Germline loops: CDR1 WNHNN, CDR2 SYGVQD (reference sequence). DNA of the CDR3: TGCGCCAGCAGTGAACAGGGGGCTAACACCGGGGAGCTGTTTTTT. Protein sequence: CASSEQGANTGELFF.

To note about this clone: An end of the junction does not agree with germline; a read error may underlie this. The chain links TRBV7-7 to TRBJ2-2; 8 bases align to TRBD2. This CDR3 has 16 amino acids. CDR1 and CDR2 from the germline V gene are SSHAT and FNYEAQ (reference sequence). This CDR3 is CASSFQPGRDTGELFF. The DNA for the CDR3 is TGTGCTAGCAGCTTTCAACCCGGGAGGGACACCGGGGAGCTGTTTTTT.

The CDR3 protein is CASTTFLQGGEKLFF. DNA of the CDR3: TGTGCCAGCACCACCTTTCTGCAGGGGGGCGAAAAACTGTTTTTT. This rearrangement joins TRBV7-9 to TRBJ1-4; 7 positions match TRBD1. Germline-derived CDR1 and CDR2 are SEHNR and FQNEAQ (reference sequence). V trimming: 7 bases; J trimming: 8 bases; junction bases outside the gene matches: 13. The CDR3 loop spans 15 amino acids.

V usage is TRBV13 and J usage is TRBJ1-2; D is possibly TRBD1 (6 bases). This CDR3 is 15 amino acids long. Germline loops: CDR1 PRHDT, CDR2 FYEKMQ (reference sequence). The V gene lost 5 bases and the J gene lost 6 bases, with 19 bases spanning the gap. The CDR3 DNA reads as TGTGCCAGCAGCCGGAGGGGGGAGGGATTCAATGGCTACACCTTC. It is translated as CASSRRGEGFNGYTF.